This paragraph covers one TCR beta chain sequence. What it recognizes is unknown. Since all of the isolated RNA was reverse transcribed, expressed TCRB transcripts were what got sequenced. Clones were read by immunoSEQ multiplex PCR, and TCRdb kept only the in-frame ones, dropping some. The data hold a few hundred thousand clones, with about 20% observed a single time. The CDR3 runs to 13 residues. V gave up 3 bases and J gave up 3 bases, with 8 bases separating them. Germline loops: CDR1 SGHRS, CDR2 YFSETQ. This entry is derived from a study of beta chain features in type 1 diabetes. Study at large: Age, gender, cell numbers and subset yield matched between patients and controls. The examined sorted cells totaled around 100 million across samples. Notes on the study in general: The VDJ junctions of type 1 diabetes patients carried fewer insertions and more deletions. Although PCR might favor shorter templates, it would do so equally in patients and controls.

The rearrangement joins TRBV5-1 to TRBJ2-3; D call uncertain. The specimen was naive CD4+ T cells from blood. This clonotype originated in a woman aged 18-29 years in good health. CDR3 nucleotide sequence: TGCGCCAGCAGCTACACGCCAACAGATACGCAGTATTTT. This codes for CASSYTPTDTQYF.